Below, 10 T cell receptor beta chains from the same sample are listed, as sequenced in a study of blood T cell repertoires in COVID-19. Sequencing used immunoSEQ multiplex PCR; TCRdb keeps in-frame clones, though not all of them. In the table there are 150,000 to 200,000 clones, more than 70% of which are singletons. Input material: peripheral blood. The receptors shown here come from a man aged 40-55 years with active or convalescent COVID-19.

The chain uses TRBV5-4 and TRBJ2-7; the match to TRBD1 covers 10 bases. This CDR3 has 15 residues. CDR1 is SGHNT and CDR2 is YYREEE in the germline V gene (reference sequence). The junction had 6 bases not matched to a gene; V was cut back by 4 bases and J by 2 bases. The CDR3: CASSQSGTGAYEQYF. The CDR3 region has the DNA TGTGCCAGCAGCCAATCCGGGACAGGGGCCTACGAGCAGTACTTC.

This chain connects TRBV6-2 or TRBV6-3 to TRBJ2-2; TRBD2 aligns across 7 bases. This CDR3 contains 14 residues. CDR1 MNHEY and CDR2 SVGEGT come from the germline V gene. V gave up 2 bases and J gave up 6 bases; unmatched junction bases: 3. CDR3 bases: TGTGCCAGCAGTTACATCCGGGGGGCCGGGGAGCTGTTTTTT. It yields the protein CASSYIRGAGELFF.

This chain joins TRBV19 and TRBJ1-2; unclear D gene. Germline values: CDR1 LNHDA, CDR2 SQIVND (reference sequence). The CDR3 runs to 14 residues. Between the trimmed V and J ends, which lost 2 bases and 4 bases, there was a span of 11 bases. The CDR3 protein is CASSIRQAAYGYTF. CDR3 coding DNA: TGTGCCAGTAGTATACGGCAGGCCGCCTATGGCTACACCTTC.

This sequence joins TRBV7-8 and TRBJ1-4; 8 bases agree with TRBD1. Germline-derived CDR1 and CDR2 are SGHVS and FQNEAQ. The CDR3 is 14 residues long. Unmatched junction bases numbered 6, after V lost 5 bases and J lost 7 bases. CDR3: CASSQDRAGEKLFF. The CDR3 DNA is TGTGCCAGCAGCCAGGACAGGGCCGGTGAAAAACTGTTTTTT.

The gene calls are TRBV9 and TRBJ2-1; 8 nucleotides align to TRBD1. This CDR3 has 19 residues. In germline, CDR1 is SGDLS, CDR2 YYNGEE. V was pared by 0 bases and J by 0 bases, with 11 bases of the junction left unmatched. CDR3 protein: CASSVGAGGSPSSYNEQFF. Written as DNA, the CDR3 is TGTGCCAGCAGCGTAGGGGCAGGGGGCTCTCCTAGCTCCTACAATGAGCAGTTCTTC.

DNA of the CDR3: TGTGCCACCAGCAGAGCTCCCGAGATCTATGGCTACACCTTC. Encoded protein: CATSRAPEIYGYTF. The rearrangement links TRBV15 to TRBJ1-2, with D unresolved. The CDR3 is made up of 14 amino acids. V was cut by 1 base and J by 4 bases, with 10 bases left in between. From germline, CDR1 is LNHNV and CDR2 YYDKDF (reference sequence).

The gene calls are TRBV12-5 and TRBJ1-2; D gene ambiguous. V was pared by 4 bases and J by 4 bases, with 7 bases between. The CDR3 has 12 residues. The germline V gene encodes CDR1 LGHNT and CDR2 FRNRAP. As DNA, the CDR3 is TGTGCTAGTGGTTCTCTCTCCTATGGCTACACCTTC. Amino acids: CASGSLSYGYTF.

This chain connects TRBV10-1 to TRBJ2-3; D may be TRBD1 (6 bases). This CDR3 spans 15 amino acids. V was clipped by 0 bases and J by 2 bases, with 9 bases between them. Germline V CDR1 and CDR2: WNHNN, SYGVQD (reference sequence). CDR3 DNA sequence: TGCGCCAGCAGTGAGTCGGGACATTTCACAGATACGCAGTATTTT. This sequence encodes CASSESGHFTDTQYF.

The chain is built from TRBV7-9 and TRBJ2-1, with 7 positions matching TRBD2. V lost 6 bases to trimming and J lost 8 bases; unmatched junction nucleotides: 13. Germline CDR1 SEHNR, CDR2 FQNEAQ (reference sequence). This CDR3 comprises 15 residues. CDR3 sequence: CASSLERLAEYEQFF. CDR3 bases: TGTGCCAGCAGTCTCGAAAGACTAGCTGAGTATGAGCAGTTCTTC.

The table lists this clone with a few counts. This chain uses TRBV5-3 with TRBJ1-1; 7 bases map to TRBD1. TRBV5-3 is placed among ORFs of uncertain function. V lost 1 base to trimming and J lost 9 bases; unmatched junction nucleotides: 6. The CDR3 totals 13 residues. The CDR3 protein is CARSLKGAGKAFF. The CDR3 DNA reads as TGTGCCAGAAGCTTGAAGGGGGCAGGGAAAGCTTTCTTT.